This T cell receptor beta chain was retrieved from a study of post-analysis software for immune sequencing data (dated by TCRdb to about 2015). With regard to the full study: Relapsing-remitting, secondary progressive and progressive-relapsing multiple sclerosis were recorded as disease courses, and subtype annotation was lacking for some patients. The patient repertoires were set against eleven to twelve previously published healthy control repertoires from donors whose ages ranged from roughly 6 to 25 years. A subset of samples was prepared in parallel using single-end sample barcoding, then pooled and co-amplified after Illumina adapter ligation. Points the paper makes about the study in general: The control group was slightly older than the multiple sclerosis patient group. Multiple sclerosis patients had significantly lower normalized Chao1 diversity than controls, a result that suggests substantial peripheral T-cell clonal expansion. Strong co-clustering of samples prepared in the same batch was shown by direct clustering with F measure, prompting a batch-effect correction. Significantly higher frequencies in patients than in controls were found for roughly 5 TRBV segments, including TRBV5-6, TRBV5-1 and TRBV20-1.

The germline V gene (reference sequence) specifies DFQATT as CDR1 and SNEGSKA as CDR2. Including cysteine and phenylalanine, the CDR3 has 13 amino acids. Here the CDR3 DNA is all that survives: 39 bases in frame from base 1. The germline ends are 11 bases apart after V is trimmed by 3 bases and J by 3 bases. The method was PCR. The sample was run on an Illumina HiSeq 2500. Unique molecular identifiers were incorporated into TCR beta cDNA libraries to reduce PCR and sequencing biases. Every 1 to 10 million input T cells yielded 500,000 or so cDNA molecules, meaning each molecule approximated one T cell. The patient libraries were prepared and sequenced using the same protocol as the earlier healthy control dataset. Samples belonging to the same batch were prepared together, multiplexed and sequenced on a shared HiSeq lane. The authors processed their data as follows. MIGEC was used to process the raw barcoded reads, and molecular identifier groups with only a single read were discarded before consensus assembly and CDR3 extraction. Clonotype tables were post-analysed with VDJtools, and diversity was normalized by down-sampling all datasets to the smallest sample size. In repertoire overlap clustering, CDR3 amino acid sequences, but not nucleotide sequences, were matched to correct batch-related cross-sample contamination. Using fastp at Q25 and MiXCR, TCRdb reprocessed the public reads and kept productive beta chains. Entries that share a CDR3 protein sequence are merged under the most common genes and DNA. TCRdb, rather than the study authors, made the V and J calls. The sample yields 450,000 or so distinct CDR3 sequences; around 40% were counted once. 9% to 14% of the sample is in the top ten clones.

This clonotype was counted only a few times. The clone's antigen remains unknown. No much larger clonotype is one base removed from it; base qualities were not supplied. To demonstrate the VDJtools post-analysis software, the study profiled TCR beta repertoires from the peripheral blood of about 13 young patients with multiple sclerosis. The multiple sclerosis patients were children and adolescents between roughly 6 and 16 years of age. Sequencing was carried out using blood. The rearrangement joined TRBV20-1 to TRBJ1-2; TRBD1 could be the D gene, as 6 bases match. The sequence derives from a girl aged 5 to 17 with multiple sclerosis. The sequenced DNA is TGCAGTGCTAGTTTGGGGGCAGACTATGGCTACACCTTC. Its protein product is CSASLGADYGYTF.